These T cell receptor beta chains were read from a single sample in a study of identical twins. TCRdb redid the calling of the 5' RACE reads with MiXCR, one entry per CDR3 protein. This sample has about 920,000 distinct CDR3 sequences, with approximately 13% found just once. This same sample was also part of a study on yellow fever vaccine responses in identical twins.

Material: PBMCs. These receptors were obtained from a woman in her late teens or twenties in good health. Both conserved end residues are part of each CDR3. The D gene is left open where the match is weak.

CDR3aa: CASRRTAPNTGELFF
j_gene: TRBJ2-2
v_gene: TRBV6-1
d_gene: .
len: 15

CDR3aa: CASSASGLATKPYEQYF
j_gene: TRBJ2-7
v_gene: TRBV10-2
d_gene: .
len: 17

CDR3aa: CASSPQLGQSYF
j_gene: TRBJ2-3
v_gene: TRBV6-6
d_gene: .
len: 12

CDR3aa: CSVEELGGQGQETQYF
j_gene: TRBJ2-5
v_gene: TRBV29-1
d_gene: TRBD1
len: 16

CDR3aa: CASSPGLGTNEKLFF
j_gene: TRBJ1-4
v_gene: TRBV12-3/TRBV12-4
d_gene: .
len: 15

CDR3aa: CATRTSSPETQYF
j_gene: TRBJ2-5
v_gene: TRBV10-3
d_gene: TRBD2
len: 13

CDR3aa: CATSKGGVQETQYF
j_gene: TRBJ2-5
v_gene: TRBV15
d_gene: .
len: 14

CDR3aa: CSATAKGGRAPYNEQFF
j_gene: TRBJ2-1
v_gene: TRBV20-1
d_gene: TRBD2
len: 17

CDR3aa: CASRKRANTEAFF
j_gene: TRBJ1-1
v_gene: TRBV28
d_gene: .
len: 13

CDR3aa: CSVEGWALSYNEQFF
j_gene: TRBJ2-1
v_gene: TRBV29-1
d_gene: .
len: 15

CDR3aa: CASSQSWSNEQFF
j_gene: TRBJ2-1
v_gene: TRBV3-1
d_gene: .
len: 13

CDR3aa: CASSTQGASGANVLTF
j_gene: TRBJ2-6
v_gene: TRBV12-3/TRBV12-4
d_gene: TRBD1
len: 16

CDR3aa: CASSNRDIQETQYF
j_gene: TRBJ2-5
v_gene: TRBV6-5
d_gene: .
len: 14

CDR3aa: CASMRMVNTEAFF
j_gene: TRBJ1-1
v_gene: TRBV2
d_gene: .
len: 13

CDR3aa: CASSGGSGGARDTQYF
j_gene: TRBJ2-3
v_gene: TRBV5-1
d_gene: TRBD2
len: 16

CDR3aa: CASGRDRWNYEQYF
j_gene: TRBJ2-7
v_gene: TRBV6-1
d_gene: TRBD1
len: 14

CDR3aa: CASSITGTAIMNTEAFF
j_gene: TRBJ1-1
v_gene: TRBV19
d_gene: TRBD1
len: 17

CDR3aa: CASSDPTGVREAFF
j_gene: TRBJ1-1
v_gene: TRBV6-1
d_gene: .
len: 14

CDR3aa: CASSLTGGANYGYTF
j_gene: TRBJ1-2
v_gene: TRBV12-3/TRBV12-4
d_gene: .
len: 15

CDR3aa: CASSIRAAGTDTQYF
j_gene: TRBJ2-3
v_gene: TRBV5-1
d_gene: .
len: 15

CDR3aa: CASSAGTEYSNQPQHF
j_gene: TRBJ1-5
v_gene: TRBV7-6
d_gene: .
len: 16

CDR3aa: CASSFRLANWNEQFF
j_gene: TRBJ2-1
v_gene: TRBV12-3/TRBV12-4
d_gene: TRBD2
len: 15

CDR3aa: CAIAPSSGNTIYF
j_gene: TRBJ1-3
v_gene: TRBV7-9
d_gene: .
len: 13

CDR3aa: CASSQDRGEDEQFF
j_gene: TRBJ2-1
v_gene: TRBV4-1
d_gene: TRBD2
len: 14

CDR3aa: CASSLANEKLFF
j_gene: TRBJ1-4
v_gene: TRBV25-1
d_gene: .
len: 12

CDR3aa: CASSPVDGYNEQFF
j_gene: TRBJ2-1
v_gene: TRBV7-9
d_gene: .
len: 14

CDR3aa: CASSFSRGWYNEQFF
j_gene: TRBJ2-1
v_gene: TRBV28
d_gene: .
len: 15

CDR3aa: CASSSRLAVANEQYF
j_gene: TRBJ2-7
v_gene: TRBV19
d_gene: TRBD2
len: 15

CDR3aa: CASSRRLAGQSSYNEQFF
j_gene: TRBJ2-1
v_gene: TRBV5-1
d_gene: TRBD2
len: 18

CDR3aa: CASSSPTAPGSLGEQFF
j_gene: TRBJ2-1
v_gene: TRBV3-1
d_gene: .
len: 17

CDR3aa: CACCFGPSYGTRDTGELFF
j_gene: TRBJ2-2
v_gene: TRBV12-3/TRBV12-4
d_gene: TRBD2
len: 19

CDR3aa: CSASKTDTQYF
j_gene: TRBJ2-3
v_gene: TRBV20-1
d_gene: .
len: 11

CDR3aa: CASSPETSDGLSEQYF
j_gene: TRBJ2-7
v_gene: TRBV12-3/TRBV12-4
d_gene: .
len: 16

CDR3aa: CASSPSLLRDTQYF
j_gene: TRBJ2-3
v_gene: TRBV18
d_gene: .
len: 14

CDR3aa: CASSYGGSTGSYNEQFF
j_gene: TRBJ2-1
v_gene: TRBV6-2/TRBV6-3
d_gene: .
len: 17

CDR3aa: CASRGQGAGANVLTF
j_gene: TRBJ2-6
v_gene: TRBV27
d_gene: TRBD1
len: 15

CDR3aa: CASSKAGTFGGELFF
j_gene: TRBJ2-2
v_gene: TRBV19
d_gene: .
len: 15

CDR3aa: CASSDQGGGGELFF
j_gene: TRBJ2-2
v_gene: TRBV25-1
d_gene: .
len: 14

CDR3aa: CASSPLSGREQETQYF
j_gene: TRBJ2-5
v_gene: TRBV3-1
d_gene: TRBD2
len: 16

CDR3aa: CSVEGTPQFF
j_gene: TRBJ2-1
v_gene: TRBV29-1
d_gene: .
len: 10

CDR3aa: CASSREAYQETQYF
j_gene: TRBJ2-5
v_gene: TRBV5-1
d_gene: TRBD2
len: 14

CDR3aa: CASRELDRVYGYTF
j_gene: TRBJ1-2
v_gene: TRBV6-1
d_gene: TRBD1
len: 14

CDR3aa: CAISDGLTQANYGYTF
j_gene: TRBJ1-2
v_gene: TRBV10-3
d_gene: .
len: 16

CDR3aa: CSVEAHGGTLAKNIQYF
j_gene: TRBJ2-4
v_gene: TRBV29-1
d_gene: .
len: 17

CDR3aa: CSASEDRFNSPLHF
j_gene: TRBJ1-6
v_gene: TRBV20-1
d_gene: .
len: 14

CDR3aa: CASMRNYGYTF
j_gene: TRBJ1-2
v_gene: TRBV28
d_gene: .
len: 11

CDR3aa: CASSGQDSRAWDEQYF
j_gene: TRBJ2-7
v_gene: TRBV7-9
d_gene: TRBD1
len: 16

CDR3aa: CATSDFSGTDTQYF
j_gene: TRBJ2-3
v_gene: TRBV24-1
d_gene: .
len: 14

CDR3aa: CASSVTGGSAYNEQFF
j_gene: TRBJ2-1
v_gene: TRBV11-3
d_gene: TRBD1
len: 16

CDR3aa: CASSQADTEAFF
j_gene: TRBJ1-1
v_gene: TRBV3-1
d_gene: .
len: 12

CDR3aa: CASTKGGVGNTGELFF
j_gene: TRBJ2-2
v_gene: TRBV7-9
d_gene: .
len: 16

CDR3aa: CSVVIRSDNEQFF
j_gene: TRBJ2-1
v_gene: TRBV29-1
d_gene: .
len: 13

CDR3aa: CASSLGLLRFNEQFF
j_gene: TRBJ2-1
v_gene: TRBV7-2
d_gene: .
len: 15

CDR3aa: CASSPVGKGYTF
j_gene: TRBJ1-2
v_gene: TRBV7-2
d_gene: .
len: 12